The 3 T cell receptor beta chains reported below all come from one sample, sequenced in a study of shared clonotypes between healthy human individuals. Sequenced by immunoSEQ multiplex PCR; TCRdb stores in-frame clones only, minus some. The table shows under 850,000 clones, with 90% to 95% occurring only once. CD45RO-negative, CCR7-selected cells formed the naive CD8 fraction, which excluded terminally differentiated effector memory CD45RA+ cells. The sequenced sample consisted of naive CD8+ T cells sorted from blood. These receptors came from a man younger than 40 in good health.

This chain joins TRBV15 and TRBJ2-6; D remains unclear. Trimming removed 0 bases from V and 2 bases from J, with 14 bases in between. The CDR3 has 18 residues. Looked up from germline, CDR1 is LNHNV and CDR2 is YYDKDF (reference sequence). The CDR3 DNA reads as TGTGCCACCAGCAGAGATCGGGTTATGGTTGCTGGGGCCAACGTCCTGACTTTC. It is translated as CATSRDRVMVAGANVLTF.

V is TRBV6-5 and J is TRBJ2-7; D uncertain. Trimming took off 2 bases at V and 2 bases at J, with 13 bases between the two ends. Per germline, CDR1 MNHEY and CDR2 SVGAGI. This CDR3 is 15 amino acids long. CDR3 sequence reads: CASSYAAGSAYEQYF. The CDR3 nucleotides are TGTGCCAGCAGTTACGCCGCCGGGTCGGCCTACGAGCAGTACTTC.

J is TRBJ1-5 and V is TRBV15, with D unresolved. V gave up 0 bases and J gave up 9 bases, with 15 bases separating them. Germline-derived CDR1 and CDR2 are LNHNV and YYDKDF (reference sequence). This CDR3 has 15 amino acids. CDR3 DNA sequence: TGTGCCACCAGCAGAGATTTCAGGTGGCCCGGGCCCCAGCATTTT. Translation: CATSRDFRWPGPQHF. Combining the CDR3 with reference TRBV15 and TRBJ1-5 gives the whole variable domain DAMVIQNPRYQVTQFGKPVTLSCSQTLNHNVMYWYQQKSSQAPKLLFHYYDKDFNNEADTPDNFQSRRPNTSFCFLDIRSPGLGDTAMYLCATSRDFRWPGPQHFGDGTRLSIL.